This T cell receptor beta chain was sequenced in a study of stem cell transplantation in POMP-related autoinflammatory disease. The protocol was immunoSEQ multiplex PCR, while the TCRdb copy is restricted to in-frame clones and leaves out a portion. This sample has more than 20,000 clones, with roughly four fifths found just once. This CDR3 contains 14 residues. The sample consisted of CD4+ T cells from PBMCs, taken before stem cell transplantation. The rearrangement uses TRBV21-1 and TRBJ1-1. TRBV21-1 is labeled a pseudogene. The origin of this receptor is a human donor with POMP-related autoinflammation and immune dysregulation (PRAID). CDR3 sequence (DNA): TGTGCCAGCAGCAAAGCAGGGTTACTTACTGAAGCTTTCTTT. This translates into CASSKAGLLTEAFF.